This T cell receptor beta chain was found in a study of blood T cell repertoires in COVID-19. In germline, CDR1 is PRHDT, CDR2 FYEKMQ (reference sequence). This CDR3 has 12 amino acids. Source study methods: The assay estimated nucleated cells by amplifying reference gene primers. Sequenced by immunoSEQ multiplex PCR; TCRdb stores in-frame clones only, minus some. The V and J calls and the clone size are those of that table, but D and trimming were determined from the DNA. The sample lists over 200,000 clones, about 90% occurring once. The sequenced sample consisted of peripheral blood. The source is a man younger than 45 with COVID-19, enrolled during active disease. This chain uses TRBV13 with TRBJ2-7, with 11 bases lining up with TRBD1. CDR3 in DNA: TGTGCAGTGGGGACAGGGGGTAGGGAGCAGTACTTC. Its translation is CAVGTGGREQYF.